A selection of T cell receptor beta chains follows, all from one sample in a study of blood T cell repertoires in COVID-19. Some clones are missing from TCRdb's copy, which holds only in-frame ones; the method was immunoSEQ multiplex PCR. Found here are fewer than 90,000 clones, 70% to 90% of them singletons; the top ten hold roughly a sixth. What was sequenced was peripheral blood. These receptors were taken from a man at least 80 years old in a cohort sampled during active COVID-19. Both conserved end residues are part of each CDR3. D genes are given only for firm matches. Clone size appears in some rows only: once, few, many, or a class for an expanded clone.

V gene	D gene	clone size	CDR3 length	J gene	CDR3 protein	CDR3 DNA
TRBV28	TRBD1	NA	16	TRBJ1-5	CASSWRQGAGNQPQHF	TGTGCCAGCAGTTGGAGACAGGGGGCAGGGAATCAGCCCCAGCATTTT
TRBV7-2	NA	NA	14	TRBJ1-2	CASSLTGASYGYTF	TGTGCCAGCAGCTTAACAGGAGCGTCCTATGGCTACACCTTC
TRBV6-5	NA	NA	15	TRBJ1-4	CASSYQPGSNEKLFF	TGTGCCAGCAGTTACCAACCCGGGAGTAATGAAAAACTGTTTTTT
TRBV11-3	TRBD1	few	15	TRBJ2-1	CASSLGPRTGKEQFF	TGTGCCAGCAGCTTAGGGCCCCGGACAGGGAAAGAGCAGTTCTTC
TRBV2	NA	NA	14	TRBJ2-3	CASSLRTGTDTQYF	TGTGCCAGCAGTCTCAGGACTGGCACAGATACGCAGTATTTT
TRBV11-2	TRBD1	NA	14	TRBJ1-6	CASSSGQGVSPLHF	TGTGCCAGCAGCTCGGGACAGGGCGTGTCACCCCTCCACTTT
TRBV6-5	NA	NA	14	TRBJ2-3	CASSYSEGTDTQYF	TGTGCCAGCAGTTACTCGGAGGGGACAGATACGCAGTATTTT
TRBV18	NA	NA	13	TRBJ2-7	CASSPPGVAEQYF	TGTGCCAGCTCACCACCCGGGGTAGCCGAGCAGTACTTC
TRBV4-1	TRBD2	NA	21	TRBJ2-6	CASSQGFRLAGVLSGANVLTF	TGCGCCAGCAGCCAAGGTTTTAGACTAGCGGGAGTCCTCTCTGGGGCCAACGTCCTGACTTTC
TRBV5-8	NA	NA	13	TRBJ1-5	CASIRASGQPQHF	TGTGCCAGCATCAGGGCCTCGGGTCAGCCCCAGCATTTT
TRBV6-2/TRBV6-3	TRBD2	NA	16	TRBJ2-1	CASSYSAGGEDNEQFF	TGTGCCAGCAGTTACTCAGCGGGGGGGGAAGACAATGAGCAGTTCTTC
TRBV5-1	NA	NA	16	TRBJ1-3	CASSLGPGESGNTIYF	TGCGCCAGCAGCTTGGGCCCCGGGGAGTCCGGAAACACCATATATTTT